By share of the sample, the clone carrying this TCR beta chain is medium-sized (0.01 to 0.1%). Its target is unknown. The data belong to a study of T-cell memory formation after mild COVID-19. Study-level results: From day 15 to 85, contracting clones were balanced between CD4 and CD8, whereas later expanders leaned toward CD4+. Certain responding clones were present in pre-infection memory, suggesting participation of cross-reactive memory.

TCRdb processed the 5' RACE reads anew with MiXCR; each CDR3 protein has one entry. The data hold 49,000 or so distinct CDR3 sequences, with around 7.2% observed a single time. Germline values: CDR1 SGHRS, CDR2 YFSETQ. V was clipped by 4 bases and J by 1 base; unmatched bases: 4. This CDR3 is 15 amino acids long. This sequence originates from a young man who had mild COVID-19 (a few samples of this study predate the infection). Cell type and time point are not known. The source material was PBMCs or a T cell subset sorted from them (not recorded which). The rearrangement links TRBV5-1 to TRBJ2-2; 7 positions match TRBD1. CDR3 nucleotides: TGCGCCAGCAGCCCTCGGACAGGGAACACCGGGGAGCTGTTTTTT. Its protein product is CASSPRTGNTGELFF.